This T cell receptor (beta chain) was sequenced for a study of CD8 T cells in ankylosing spondylitis. On this clonotype itself: The antigen is not known. Just one base apart from a much larger clone, this may be a read error. It is unclear where the CDR3 begins or ends on the DNA, so no DNA is shown, and the CDR3 is as TCRdb lists it.

General study findings and limits: Clones linked with disease were CD8+ and fairly uncommon in the peripheral blood. Roughly 8 highly homologous variants made up a TCR beta motif that seemed to typify ankylosing spondylitis blood. Reportedly, disease-linked clones are significantly enriched in ankylosing spondylitis patients' matched synovial fluid.

With molecular barcodes, quantitative 5'-RACE was used to make the TCR beta libraries. One entry per CDR3 protein results from TCRdb running MiXCR on the 5' RACE reads. The sample carries 250,000 to 350,000 distinct CDR3 sequences, around 18% recorded once. With termini counted, the CDR3 has 14 amino acids. Germline values: CDR1 SQVTM, CDR2 ANQGSEA. Material for sequencing was blood, either unsorted or a sorted T cell fraction (not recorded which). The chain recombines TRBV29-1 with TRBJ2-2; the table calls TRBD1, which could not be checked here. This receptor was taken from a male donor with ankylosing spondylitis or in good health (not recorded which). The CDR3 loop reads CSVGGGINTGELLF.